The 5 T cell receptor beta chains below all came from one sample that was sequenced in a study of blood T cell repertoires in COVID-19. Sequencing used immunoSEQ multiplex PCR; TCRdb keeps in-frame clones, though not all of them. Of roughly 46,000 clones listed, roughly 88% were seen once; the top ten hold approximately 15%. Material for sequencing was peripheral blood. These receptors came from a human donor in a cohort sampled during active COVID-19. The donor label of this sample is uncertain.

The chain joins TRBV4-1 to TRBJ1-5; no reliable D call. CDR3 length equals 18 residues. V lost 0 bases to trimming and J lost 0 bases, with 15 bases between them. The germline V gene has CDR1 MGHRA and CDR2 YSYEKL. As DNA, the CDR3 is TGCGCCAGCAGCCAAGAAGCCCCTTTCGAGTATAGCAATCAGCCCCAGCATTTT. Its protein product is CASSQEAPFEYSNQPQHF.

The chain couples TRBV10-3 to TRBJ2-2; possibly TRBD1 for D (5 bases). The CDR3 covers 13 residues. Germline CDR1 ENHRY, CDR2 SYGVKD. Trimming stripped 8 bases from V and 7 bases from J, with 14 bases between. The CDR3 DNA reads TGTGCCATCGCCAGGGATTTGGACGGGGAGCTGTTTTTT. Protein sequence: CAIARDLDGELFF.

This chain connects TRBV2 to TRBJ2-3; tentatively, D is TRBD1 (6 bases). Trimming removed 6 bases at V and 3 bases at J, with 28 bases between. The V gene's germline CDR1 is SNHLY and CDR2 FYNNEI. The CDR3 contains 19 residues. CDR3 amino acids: CASRDIKDSKQSGTDTQYF. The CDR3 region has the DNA TGTGCCAGCAGAGACATAAAGGACAGTAAGCAAAGTGGAACAGATACGCAGTATTTT.

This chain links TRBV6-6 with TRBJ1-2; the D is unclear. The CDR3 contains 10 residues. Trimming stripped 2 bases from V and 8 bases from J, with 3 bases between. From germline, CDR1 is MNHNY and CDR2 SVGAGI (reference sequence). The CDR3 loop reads CASSYSGYTF. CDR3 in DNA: TGTGCCAGCAGTTACAGCGGCTACACCTTC.

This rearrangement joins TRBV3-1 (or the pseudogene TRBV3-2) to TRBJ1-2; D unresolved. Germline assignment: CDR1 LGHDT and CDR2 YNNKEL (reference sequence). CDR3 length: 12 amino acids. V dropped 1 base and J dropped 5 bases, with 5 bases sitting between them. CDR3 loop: CASSQVEYGYTF. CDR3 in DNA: TGTGCCAGCAGCCAAGTGGAGTATGGCTACACCTTC.